Below are 2 T cell receptor beta chains sequenced from a single sample in a study of Tregs in tolerant kidney transplant recipients. Their antigen targets remain unknown. Clones were sequenced by immunoSEQ multiplex PCR, and TCRdb holds only the in-frame ones, with some missing. The data contain about 44,000 clones, around 95% of them singletons. Sample: Tregs from blood cultured with allogeneic cells. These receptors were taken from a human donor in good health.

The CDR3 protein is CASSLSGKVEAFF. The CDR3 region has the DNA TGTGCCAGCAGTTTATCGGGGAAGGTAGAGGCTTTCTTT. The chain uses TRBV27 and TRBJ1-1; D gene unclear. This CDR3 spans 13 amino acids. The V end was cut by 0 bases, the J end by 11 bases, with 13 bases between. Germline assignment: CDR1 MNHEY and CDR2 SMNVEV (reference sequence).

The CDR3 region has the DNA TGTGCCAGCTCACCACTCACCGATACAACTAATGAAAAACTGTTTTTT. Translating gives CASSPLTDTTNEKLFF. J is TRBJ1-4 and V is TRBV18; D gene uncertain. Trimming took off 1 base at V and 0 bases at J, with 9 bases between the two ends. CDR1 and CDR2 (germline): KGHSH, LQKENI. CDR3 length: 16 residues.